Sequencing of this TCR beta chain was carried out in a study of patients and donors after allogeneic stem cell transplantation. In this sample, this clonotype turned up a few times. One entry per CDR3 protein results from TCRdb running MiXCR on the RT-PCR reads. Here the sample spans approximately 150,000 distinct CDR3 sequences, 30% being singletons. From germline, CDR1 is MNHEY and CDR2 SVGEGT. V shed 1 base, J shed 9 bases, and the junction held 5 bases outside the gene matches. The CDR3 has 15 residues. The source of this sequence is a human donor who was either an allogeneic HSCT recipient or a stem cell or donor lymphocyte infusion donor (not recorded which). It is not recorded whose cells these are; they may come from a transplant donor. Sequencing input: blood, either unsorted or a sorted T cell fraction (not recorded which). V is TRBV6-2 or TRBV6-3 and J is TRBJ1-6; 8 bases fit TRBD1. CDR3 amino acids: CASSYFRDRRSPLHF. CDR3 nucleotide sequence: TGTGCCAGCAGTTACTTCCGGGACAGGCGTTCACCCCTCCACTTT.